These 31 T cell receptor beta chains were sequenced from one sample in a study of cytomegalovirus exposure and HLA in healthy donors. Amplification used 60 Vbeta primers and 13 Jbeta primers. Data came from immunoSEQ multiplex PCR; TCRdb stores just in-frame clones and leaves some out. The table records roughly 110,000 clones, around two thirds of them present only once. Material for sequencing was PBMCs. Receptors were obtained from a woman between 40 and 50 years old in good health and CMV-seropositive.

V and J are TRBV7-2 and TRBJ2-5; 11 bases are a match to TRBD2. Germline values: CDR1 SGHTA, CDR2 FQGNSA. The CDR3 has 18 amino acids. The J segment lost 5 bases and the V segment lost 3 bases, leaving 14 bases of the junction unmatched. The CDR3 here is CASSFVAGGPLYRETQYF. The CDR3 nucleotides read TGTGCCAGCAGCTTTGTAGCGGGGGGGCCCCTATACCGGGAGACCCAGTACTTC.

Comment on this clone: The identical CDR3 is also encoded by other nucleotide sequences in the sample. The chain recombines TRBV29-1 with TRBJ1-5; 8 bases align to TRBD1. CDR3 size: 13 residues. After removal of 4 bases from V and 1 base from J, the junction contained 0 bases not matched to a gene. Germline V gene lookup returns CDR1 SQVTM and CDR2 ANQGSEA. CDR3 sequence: CSVGTGSNQPQHF. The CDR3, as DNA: TGCAGCGTTGGGACAGGGAGCAATCAGCCCCAGCATTTT.

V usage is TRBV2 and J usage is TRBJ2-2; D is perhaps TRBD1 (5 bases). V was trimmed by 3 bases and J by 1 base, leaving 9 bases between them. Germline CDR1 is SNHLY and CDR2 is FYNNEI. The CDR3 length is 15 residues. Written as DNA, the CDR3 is TGTGCCAGCAGTGAGGCAGGGCGGAACACCGGGGAGCTGTTTTTT. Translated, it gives CASSEAGRNTGELFF.

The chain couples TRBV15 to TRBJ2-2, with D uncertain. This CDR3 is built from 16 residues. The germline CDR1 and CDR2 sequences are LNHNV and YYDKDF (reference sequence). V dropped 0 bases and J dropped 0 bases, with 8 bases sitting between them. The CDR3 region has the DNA TGTGCCACCAGCAGAGAGTACAGCCCGAACACCGGGGAGCTGTTTTTT. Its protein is CATSREYSPNTGELFF.

This chain's CDR3 is CASSFLGGEGEQFF. Here the CDR3 DNA reads TGTGCCAGCAGCTTTCTGGGGGGTGAGGGTGAGCAGTTCTTC. The chain joins TRBV5-6 to TRBJ2-1; perhaps TRBD2 as D (6 bases). The V and J ends lost 2 bases and 9 bases respectively, with 15 bases between them. In germline, CDR1 is SGHDT, CDR2 YYEEEE. CDR3 length: 14 amino acids.

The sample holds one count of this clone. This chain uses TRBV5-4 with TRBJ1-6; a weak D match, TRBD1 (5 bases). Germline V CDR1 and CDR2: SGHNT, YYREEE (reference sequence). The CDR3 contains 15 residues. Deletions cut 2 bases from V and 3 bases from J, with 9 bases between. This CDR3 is CASSLSGIYNSPLHF. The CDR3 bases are TGTGCCAGCAGCTTATCAGGGATCTATAATTCACCCCTCCACTTT.

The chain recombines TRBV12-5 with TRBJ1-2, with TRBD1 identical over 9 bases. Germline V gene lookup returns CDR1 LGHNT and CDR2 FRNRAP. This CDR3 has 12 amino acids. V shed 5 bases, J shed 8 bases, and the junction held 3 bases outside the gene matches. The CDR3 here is CASGTDRGGYTF. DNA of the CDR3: TGTGCTAGTGGTACGGACAGGGGCGGCTACACCTTC.

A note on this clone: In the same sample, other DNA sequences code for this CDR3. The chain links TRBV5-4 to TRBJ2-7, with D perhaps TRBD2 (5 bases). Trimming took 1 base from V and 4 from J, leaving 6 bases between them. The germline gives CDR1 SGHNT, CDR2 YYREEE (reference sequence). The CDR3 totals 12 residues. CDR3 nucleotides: TGTGCCAGCAGCTTGTCGGGATACGAGCAGTACTTC. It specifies CASSLSGYEQYF.

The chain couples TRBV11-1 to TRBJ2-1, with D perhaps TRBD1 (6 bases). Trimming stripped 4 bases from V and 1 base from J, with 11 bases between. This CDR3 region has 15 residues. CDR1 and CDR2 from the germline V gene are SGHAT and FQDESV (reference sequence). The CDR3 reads CASSSDRPSYNEQFF. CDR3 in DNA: TGTGCCAGCAGCTCTGACAGGCCTTCCTACAATGAGCAGTTCTTC.

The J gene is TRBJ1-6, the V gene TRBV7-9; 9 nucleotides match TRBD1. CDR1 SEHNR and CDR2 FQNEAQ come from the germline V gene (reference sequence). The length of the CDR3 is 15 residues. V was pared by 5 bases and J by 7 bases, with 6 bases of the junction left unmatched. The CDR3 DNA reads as TGTGCCAGCAGCCCTTCGGGACAGGGAAATTCACCCCTCCACTTT. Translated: CASSPSGQGNSPLHF.

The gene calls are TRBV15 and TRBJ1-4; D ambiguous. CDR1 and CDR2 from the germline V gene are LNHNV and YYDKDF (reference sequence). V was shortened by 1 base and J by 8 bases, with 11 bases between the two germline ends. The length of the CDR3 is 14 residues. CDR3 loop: CATSRGPAGEKLFF. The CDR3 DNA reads TGTGCCACCAGCAGAGGCCCCGCGGGGGAAAAACTGTTTTTT.

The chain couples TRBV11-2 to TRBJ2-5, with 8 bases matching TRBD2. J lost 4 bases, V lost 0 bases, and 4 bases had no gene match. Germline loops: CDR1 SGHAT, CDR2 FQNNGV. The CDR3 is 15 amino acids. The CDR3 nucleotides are TGTGCCAGCAGCTTAGATCGGGGGGGCCGAGAGACCCAGTACTTC. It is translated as CASSLDRGGRETQYF.

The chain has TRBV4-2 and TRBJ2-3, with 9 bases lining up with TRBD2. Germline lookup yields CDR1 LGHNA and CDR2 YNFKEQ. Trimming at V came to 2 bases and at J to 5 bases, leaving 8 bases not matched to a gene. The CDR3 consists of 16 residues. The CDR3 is CASSQLGGGAGDTQYF. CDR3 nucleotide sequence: TGTGCCAGCAGCCAATTAGGCGGGGGGGCTGGAGATACGCAGTATTTT.

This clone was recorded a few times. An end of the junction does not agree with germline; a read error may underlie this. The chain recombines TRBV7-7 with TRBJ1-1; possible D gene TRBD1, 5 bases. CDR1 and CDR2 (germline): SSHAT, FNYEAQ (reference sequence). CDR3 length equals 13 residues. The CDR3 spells CASSQTENTEAFF. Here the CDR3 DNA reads TGTGCTAGCAGTCAGACAGAGAACACTGAAGCTTTCTTT.

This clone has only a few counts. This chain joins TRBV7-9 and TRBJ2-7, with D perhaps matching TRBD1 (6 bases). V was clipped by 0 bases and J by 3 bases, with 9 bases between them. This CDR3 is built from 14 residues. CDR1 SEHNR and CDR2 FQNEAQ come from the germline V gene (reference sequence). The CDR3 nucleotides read TGTGCCAGCAGCTTAGCGGGACACAGCTACGAGCAGTACTTC. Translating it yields CASSLAGHSYEQYF.

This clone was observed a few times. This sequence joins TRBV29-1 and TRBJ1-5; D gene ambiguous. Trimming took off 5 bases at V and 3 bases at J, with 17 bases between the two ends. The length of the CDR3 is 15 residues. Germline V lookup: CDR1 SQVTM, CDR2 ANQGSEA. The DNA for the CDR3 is TGCAGCGTTAAGGAGGAGGGCGGACCCAATCAGCCCCAGCATTTT. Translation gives CSVKEEGGPNQPQHF.

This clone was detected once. CDR3 DNA: TGCAGCGTGGGACGACAGGATGTTGAAGCTTTCTTT. Encoded protein: CSVGRQDVEAFF. The chain links TRBV29-1 to TRBJ1-1; D is perhaps TRBD1 (6 bases). The CDR3 is 12 residues long. With 6 bases removed from V and 7 bases from J, the gap between germline ends came to 15 bases. Germline lookup yields CDR1 SQVTM and CDR2 ANQGSEA.

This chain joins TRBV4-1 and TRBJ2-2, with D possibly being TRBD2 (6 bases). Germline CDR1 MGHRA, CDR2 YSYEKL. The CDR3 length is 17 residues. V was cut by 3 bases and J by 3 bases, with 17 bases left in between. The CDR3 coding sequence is TGCGCCAGCAGCCAGGGCCTCTGGCGGGGCGACACCGGGGAGCTGTTTTTT. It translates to CASSQGLWRGDTGELFF.

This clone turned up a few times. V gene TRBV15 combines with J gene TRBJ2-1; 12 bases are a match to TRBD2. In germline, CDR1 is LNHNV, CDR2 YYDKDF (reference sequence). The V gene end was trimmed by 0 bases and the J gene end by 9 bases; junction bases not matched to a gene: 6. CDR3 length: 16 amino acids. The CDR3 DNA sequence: TGTGCCACCAGCAGAGATCTAGCGGGGGGGCCGGGTGAGCAGTTCTTC. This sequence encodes CATSRDLAGGPGEQFF.

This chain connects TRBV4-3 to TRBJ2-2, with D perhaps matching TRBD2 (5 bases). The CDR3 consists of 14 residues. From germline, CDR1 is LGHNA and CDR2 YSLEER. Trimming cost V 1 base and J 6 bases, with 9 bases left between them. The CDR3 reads CASSQVAGAGELFF. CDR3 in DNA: TGCGCCAGCAGCCAAGTTGCGGGTGCCGGGGAGCTGTTTTTT.

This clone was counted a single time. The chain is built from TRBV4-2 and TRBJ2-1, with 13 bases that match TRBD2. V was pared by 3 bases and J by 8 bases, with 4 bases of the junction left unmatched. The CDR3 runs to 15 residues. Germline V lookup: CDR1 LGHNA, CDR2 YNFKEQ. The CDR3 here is CASSQGLAGFDEQFF. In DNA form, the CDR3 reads TGTGCCAGCAGCCAGGGACTAGCGGGGTTCGATGAGCAGTTCTTC.

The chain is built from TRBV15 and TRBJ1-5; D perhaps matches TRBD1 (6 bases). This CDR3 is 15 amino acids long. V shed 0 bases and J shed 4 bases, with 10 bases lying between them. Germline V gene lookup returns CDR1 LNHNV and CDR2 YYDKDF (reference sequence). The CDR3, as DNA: TGTGCCACCAGCAGAGATCCCAGGGGTAATCAGCCCCAGCATTTT. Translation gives CATSRDPRGNQPQHF.

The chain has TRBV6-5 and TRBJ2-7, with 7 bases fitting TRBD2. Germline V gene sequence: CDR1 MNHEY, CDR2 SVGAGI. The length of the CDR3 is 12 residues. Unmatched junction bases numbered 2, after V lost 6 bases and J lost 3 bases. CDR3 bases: TGTGCCAGCAGGGGACTAAGCTACGAGCAGTACTTC. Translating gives CASRGLSYEQYF.

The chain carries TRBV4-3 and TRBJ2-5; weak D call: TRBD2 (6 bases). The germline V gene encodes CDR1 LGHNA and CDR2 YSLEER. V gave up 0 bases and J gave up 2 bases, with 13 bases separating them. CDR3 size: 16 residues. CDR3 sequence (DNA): TGCGCCAGCAGCCAAGATTGGAGGGGCCTACAAGAGACCCAGTACTTC. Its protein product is CASSQDWRGLQETQYF.

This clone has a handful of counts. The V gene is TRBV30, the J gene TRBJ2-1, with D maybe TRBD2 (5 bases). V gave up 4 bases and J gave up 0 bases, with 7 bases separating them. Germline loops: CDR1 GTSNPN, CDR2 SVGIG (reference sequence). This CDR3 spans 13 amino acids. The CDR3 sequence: CAWTRGSYNEQFF. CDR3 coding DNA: TGTGCCTGGACCCGGGGCTCCTACAATGAGCAGTTCTTC.

CDR3 sequence reads: CASSLMQVSGGYEQFF. For the CDR3, the DNA is TGTGCCAGCAGCTTAATGCAAGTTTCGGGGGGCTACGAGCAGTTCTTC. The rearrangement joins TRBV7-3 to TRBJ2-1; weak D call: TRBD2 (7 bases). Trimming pared 1 base from V and 10 bases from J, leaving 20 bases between. Per the germline V gene, CDR1 is SGHTA and CDR2 is FQGTGA. The CDR3 extends over 16 amino acids.

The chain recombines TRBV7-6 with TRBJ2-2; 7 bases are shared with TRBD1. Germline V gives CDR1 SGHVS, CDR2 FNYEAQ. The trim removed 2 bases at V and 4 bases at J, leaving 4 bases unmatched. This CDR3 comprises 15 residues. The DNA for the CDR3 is TGTGCCAGCAGCTTATCCGGGACAGCCACCGGGGAGCTGTTTTTT. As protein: CASSLSGTATGELFF. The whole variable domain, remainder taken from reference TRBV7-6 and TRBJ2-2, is GAGVSQSPRYKVTKRGQDVALRCDPISGHVSLYWYRQALGQGPEFLTYFNYEAQQDKSGLPNDRFSAERPEGSISTLTIQRTEQRDSAMYRCASSLSGTATGELFFGEGSRLTVL.

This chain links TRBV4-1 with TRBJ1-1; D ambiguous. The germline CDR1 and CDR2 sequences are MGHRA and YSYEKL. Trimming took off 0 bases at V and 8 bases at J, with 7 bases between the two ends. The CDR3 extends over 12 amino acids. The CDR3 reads CASSQDLAEAFF. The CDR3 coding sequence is TGCGCCAGCAGCCAAGATTTGGCAGAAGCTTTCTTT.

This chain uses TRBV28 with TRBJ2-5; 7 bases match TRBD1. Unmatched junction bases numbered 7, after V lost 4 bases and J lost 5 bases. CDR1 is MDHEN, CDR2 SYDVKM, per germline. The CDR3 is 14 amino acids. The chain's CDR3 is CASSSQKGAETQYF. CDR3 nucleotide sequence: TGTGCCAGCAGTTCTCAGAAGGGGGCCGAGACCCAGTACTTC.

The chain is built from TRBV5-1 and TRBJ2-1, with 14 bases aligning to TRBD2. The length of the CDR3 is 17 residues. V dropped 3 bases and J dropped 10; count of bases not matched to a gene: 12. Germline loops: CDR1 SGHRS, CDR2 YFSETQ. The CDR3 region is CASSSTWTSGGSREQFF. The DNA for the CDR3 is TGCGCCAGCAGCTCTACCTGGACTAGCGGGGGGTCGAGAGAGCAGTTCTTC.

CDR3 sequence reads: CASSYDRGQPQHF. The CDR3 DNA follows: TGTGCCAGCAGTTACGATCGGGGACAGCCCCAGCATTTT. The chain links TRBV6-5 to TRBJ1-5; D is uncertain. This CDR3 has 13 residues. Deletions cut 2 bases from V and 7 bases from J, with 9 bases between. The germline gives CDR1 MNHEY, CDR2 SVGAGI.